The T cell receptor beta chain described here comes from a study of blood T cell repertoires in COVID-19. Study summary: Acute-phase and convalescent COVID-19 samples originated in the United States, Italy and Spain.

In germline, CDR1 is DFQATT, CDR2 SNEGSKA (reference sequence). This CDR3 has 13 amino acids. The junction had 8 bases not matched to a gene; V was cut back by 3 bases and J by 9 bases. Per the study methods: Reference gene primer amplification in the assay estimated nucleated cell counts. Some clones are missing from TCRdb's copy, which holds only in-frame ones; the method was immunoSEQ multiplex PCR. The V and J calls and the clone size are those of that table, but D and trimming were determined from the DNA. The data contain about 160,000 clones, less than 90% of them singletons. Material: peripheral blood. The V and J genes are TRBV20-1 and TRBJ1-2; TRBD1 aligns across 9 bases. This clonotype was sampled from an older woman with acute or convalescent COVID-19. The CDR3 here is CSASQDRGVRYTF. The CDR3 DNA reads TGCAGTGCTAGTCAGGACAGGGGTGTTCGCTACACCTTC.